Below, 13 T cell receptor beta chains from the same sample are listed, as sequenced in a study of T cells in Graves' hyperthyroidism and ophthalmopathy. TCR beta CDR3 sequences were amplified from RNA transcripts. HTBI primers drove first-round RT-PCR of the TCR CDR3. TCRdb independently ran MiXCR on the multiplex PCR reads; one entry per CDR3 protein. The sample lists approximately 560,000 distinct CDR3 sequences, approximately 44% occurring once. The specimen was peripheral blood or thyroid tissue (not recorded which). All receptors come from a woman between 18 and 30 years old with Graves' hyperthyroidism.

This chain joins TRBV20-1 and TRBJ1-5; 8 positions agree with TRBD1. V was pared by 6 bases and J by 6 bases, with 7 bases of the junction left unmatched. The V gene's germline CDR1 is DFQATT and CDR2 SNEGSKA (reference sequence). This CDR3 contains 13 residues. CDR3 sequence (DNA): TGCAGTGCCCGAGGGCAGGGGGCTCAGCCCCAGCATTTT. Its protein product is CSARGQGAQPQHF.

The rearrangement uses TRBV7-9 and TRBJ2-7, with a possible D match to TRBD1 (5 bases). The V gene's germline CDR1 is SEHNR and CDR2 FQNEAQ (reference sequence). The CDR3 totals 13 residues. V lost 9 bases to trimming and J lost 0 bases, with 12 bases between them. The CDR3 loop is CASRQLDSYEQYF. CDR3 sequence (DNA): TGTGCCAGTAGACAGTTGGACTCCTACGAGCAGTACTTC.

This clonotype was counted ten times or more. The chain links TRBV2 to TRBJ1-2; 8 nucleotides line up with TRBD1. V was clipped by 4 bases and J by 1 base; unmatched bases: 2. CDR3 length equals 14 residues. Germline V lookup: CDR1 SNHLY, CDR2 FYNNEI. This CDR3 reads CASSGTGRNYGYTF. In DNA form, the CDR3 reads TGTGCCAGCAGTGGGACAGGGCGTAACTATGGCTACACCTTC.

The chain has TRBV9 and TRBJ1-5; D unclear. This CDR3 has 16 residues. Germline values: CDR1 SGDLS, CDR2 YYNGEE. The V and J ends lost 4 bases and 3 bases respectively, with 17 bases between them. This CDR3 reads CASSQDSTSNNQPQHF. CDR3 in DNA: TGTGCCAGCAGCCAAGATTCCACGTCTAACAATCAGCCCCAGCATTTT.

A word on this clonotype: Germline and junction disagree at one end, which may indicate a read error. The rearrangement uses TRBV10-3 and TRBJ1-6, with D perhaps matching TRBD1 (6 bases). From germline, CDR1 is ENHRY and CDR2 SYGVKD. The CDR3 loop spans 11 amino acids. The CDR3 nucleotides are TGTGCCATCAGTGCAAACAGGGTCCCCATCTTT. Its translation: CAISANRVPIF.

The gene calls are TRBV7-2 and TRBJ2-5; 7 bases fit TRBD1. CDR1 and CDR2 from the germline V gene are SGHTA and FQGNSA. The CDR3 runs 14 residues. The ends lost 5 bases at V and 5 bases at J; junction bases unmatched: 8. This CDR3 is CASSPGQPTETQYF. The CDR3 nucleotides read TGTGCCAGCAGCCCGGGACAGCCCACGGAGACCCAGTACTTC.

V is TRBV7-3 and J is TRBJ2-5; 11 positions match TRBD2. The CDR3 loop spans 16 amino acids. V was clipped by 6 bases and J by 1 base; unmatched bases: 7. The germline CDR1 and CDR2 sequences are SGHTA and FQGTGA. In DNA form, the CDR3 reads TGTGCCAGCAGTTTAGGGACTAGCGGATTCCAAGAGACCCAGTACTTC. It encodes CASSLGTSGFQETQYF.

This clonotype was picked up many times. The chain is built from TRBV29-1 and TRBJ1-1; D is unresolved. From germline, CDR1 is SQVTM and CDR2 ANQGSEA. The CDR3 has 10 residues. V shed 2 bases and J shed 10 bases, with 8 bases lying between them. CDR3 DNA sequence: TGCAGCGTTGAAATTCAAGGAGCTTTCTTT. This codes for CSVEIQGAFF.

This clonotype was picked up many times. The V and J genes are TRBV9 and TRBJ1-3, with D unclear. Germline-derived CDR1 and CDR2 are SGDLS and YYNGEE. The V and J ends lost 0 bases and 1 base respectively, with 5 bases between them. The CDR3 covers 14 residues. CDR3 sequence reads: CASSVADSGNTIYF. The CDR3 nucleotides are TGTGCCAGCAGCGTAGCTGATTCTGGAAACACCATATATTTT.

Note on this clonotype: A much larger clone differs by one base, so this may be a read error. V and J are TRBV29-1 and TRBJ1-1; D may be TRBD1 (6 bases). Germline-derived CDR1 and CDR2 are SQVTM and ANQGSEA. The CDR3 is 11 amino acids. CDR3 nucleotides: TGCAGTGCTGAGGGGGACACTGAAGCTTTCTTT. This translates into CSAEGDTEAFF.

V usage is TRBV6-1 and J usage is TRBJ2-6; weak D call: TRBD2 (6 bases). The CDR3 is 17 residues long. Trimming took off 3 bases at V and 0 bases at J, with 12 bases between the two ends. Germline-derived CDR1 and CDR2 are MNHNS and SASEGT. This CDR3 is CASSDGGSVSGANVLTF. DNA for the CDR3: TGTGCCAGCAGTGACGGGGGTAGTGTCTCTGGGGCCAACGTCCTGACTTTC.

The chain has TRBV24-1 and TRBJ1-2; 7 nucleotides align to TRBD1. J was trimmed by 5 bases and V by 9 bases; bases with no gene match: 17. This CDR3 contains 16 residues. CDR1 is KGHDR and CDR2 is SFDVKD in the germline V gene. CDR3 sequence reads: CATGVSTGVFGYGYTF. The CDR3 DNA sequence: TGTGCCACCGGAGTCAGCACAGGGGTCTTCGGTTATGGCTACACCTTC.

This chain links TRBV24-1 with TRBJ2-5; 10 bases are shared with TRBD1. The V gene's germline CDR1 is KGHDR and CDR2 SFDVKD. This CDR3 has 15 residues. J gave up 2 bases and V 9 bases, and 8 bases lay outside the gene matches. The CDR3 region has the DNA TGTGCCACCCCTCCTAGGACAGGGGGTCAAGAGACCCAGTACTTC. It yields the protein CATPPRTGGQETQYF.